One sample yielded the 2 T cell receptor beta chains listed below, sequenced in a study of OX40 agonist ivuxolimab in advanced cancers. Clones were sequenced by immunoSEQ multiplex PCR, and TCRdb holds only the in-frame ones, with some missing. The table includes tens of thousands of clones, 85% detected once. The source material was CD4+ or CD8+ T cells sorted from blood, sampled in a trial of the OX40 agonist ivuxolimab. These receptors were collected from an adult with an advanced solid tumor such as melanoma, head and neck, liver or kidney cancer.

The chain employs TRBV2 and TRBJ2-5; tentatively, D is TRBD2 (5 bases). Germline assignment: CDR1 SNHLY and CDR2 FYNNEI. CDR3 length: 13 amino acids. Between the trimmed V and J ends, which lost 2 bases and 5 bases, there was a span of 9 bases. The CDR3 coding sequence is TGTGCCAGCAGTGAAAAGGAGCGGGAGACCCAGTACTTC. This gives the protein CASSEKERETQYF.

The chain has TRBV28 and TRBJ1-4; the D is unclear. The ends were cut back, 7 bases at V and 0 bases at J, with 3 bases in the middle. The CDR3 loop spans 12 amino acids. Looked up from germline, CDR1 is MDHEN and CDR2 is SYDVKM. The CDR3 DNA is TGTGCCAGCACCACAACTAATGAAAAACTGTTTTTT. It codes for CASTTTNEKLFF.